A single sample gave rise to the 21 T cell receptor beta chains below, sequenced in a study of shared clonotypes between healthy human individuals. Naive-designated CD8 cells lacked CD45RO, were positively enriched for CCR7, and omitted terminally differentiated effector memory CD45RA+ cells. Profiled with immunoSEQ multiplex PCR; TCRdb holds only in-frame clones, not every one. The sample has about 580,000 clones, roughly 98% seen once; the top ten hold 0.25% to 0.35%. The specimen was naive CD8+ T cells sorted from blood. The receptors originated from a man in his thirties or forties in good health.

The V call is TRBV2, the J call TRBJ2-7, with D possibly being TRBD2 (6 bases). The CDR3 is made up of 14 amino acids. Trimming removed 5 bases from V and 4 bases from J, with 15 bases in between. The germline V gene encodes CDR1 SNHLY and CDR2 FYNNEI. The CDR3 is CASSQLAPPYEQYF. The DNA for the CDR3 is TGTGCCAGCAGTCAACTAGCACCGCCTTACGAGCAGTACTTC. Combining the CDR3 with reference TRBV2 and TRBJ2-7 gives the whole variable domain EPEVTQTPSHQVTQMGQEVILRCVPISNHLYFYWYRQILGQKVEFLVSFYNNEISEKSEIFDDQFSVERPDGSNFTLKIRSTKLEDSAMYFCASSQLAPPYEQYFGPGTRLTVT.

V is TRBV28 and J is TRBJ2-5, with 10 bases aligning to TRBD2. CDR1 is MDHEN, CDR2 SYDVKM, per germline. This CDR3 has 14 amino acids. With V trimmed by 7 bases and J by 5 bases, 7 bases remained unmatched. DNA for the CDR3: TGTGCCAGCAAAAGCGGGAGGGCCGTGGAGACCCAGTACTTC. This translates into CASKSGRAVETQYF. Complete variable domain (other parts from reference TRBV28 and TRBJ2-5): DVKVTQSSRYLVKRTGEKVFLECVQDMDHENMFWYRQDPGLGLRLIYFSYDVKMKEKGDIPEGYSVSREKKERFSLILESASTNQTSMYLCASKSGRAVETQYFGPGTRLLVL.

The chain carries TRBV2 and TRBJ2-7; either TRBD1 or TRBD2 may supply D (6 bases each). V lost 7 bases and J 2 bases, leaving 12 bases between the germline ends. CDR1 SNHLY and CDR2 FYNNEI come from the germline V gene. The CDR3 is made up of 13 amino acids. The CDR3 protein is CASIGGHTYEQYF. As DNA, the CDR3 is TGTGCCAGCATCGGGGGACATACCTACGAGCAGTACTTC.

The chain has TRBV29-1 and TRBJ2-1; TRBD2 is a possible D gene (7 bases). The CDR3 consists of 17 residues. V was pared by 8 bases and J by 0 bases, with 23 bases between. CDR1 SQVTM and CDR2 ANQGSEA come from the germline V gene. The CDR3 bases are TGCAGCCTAAGACCGGGGGCGGGGGACCACTCCTACAATGAGCAGTTCTTC. As protein: CSLRPGAGDHSYNEQFF.

The gene calls are TRBV27 and TRBJ2-6; D unclear. The CDR3 is made up of 11 amino acids. The V gene lost 9 bases and the J gene lost 4 bases, with 4 bases spanning the gap. The germline V gene has CDR1 MNHEY and CDR2 SMNVEV (reference sequence). CDR3 protein: CASGGANVLTF. In nucleotides, the CDR3 is TGTGCCAGTGGGGGGGCCAACGTCCTGACTTTC. Looking up the rest from reference TRBV27 and TRBJ2-6 gives the full variable domain: EAQVTQNPRYLITVTGKKLTVTCSQNMNHEYMSWYRQDPGLGLRQIYYSMNVEVTDKGDVPEGYKVSRKEKRNFPLILESPSPNQTSLYFCASGGANVLTFGAGSRLTVL.

This clone was seen only a few times. This sample also contains other DNA sequences that code for the same CDR3. V gene TRBV9 combines with J gene TRBJ2-1; 11 bases are shared with TRBD2. The V gene end was trimmed by 3 bases and the J gene end by 2 bases; junction bases not matched to a gene: 1. The V gene's germline CDR1 is SGDLS and CDR2 YYNGEE. The CDR3 sequence is 15 residues long. Here the CDR3 reads CASSAGLAAYNEQFF. The CDR3 DNA follows: TGTGCCAGCAGCGCGGGACTAGCGGCCTACAATGAGCAGTTCTTC.

This rearrangement joins TRBV6-5 to TRBJ2-7; possible D gene TRBD1, 6 bases. There are 16 residues in the CDR3. Germline assignment: CDR1 MNHEY and CDR2 SVGAGI. V was clipped by 0 bases and J by 1 base, with 13 bases between them. The CDR3 sequence is CASSYSPMGASYEQYF. The CDR3 coding sequence is TGTGCCAGCAGTTACTCGCCTATGGGGGCGTCCTACGAGCAGTACTTC.

The V call is TRBV5-1, the J call TRBJ2-5, with unresolved D. There are 10 residues in the CDR3. The germline V gene encodes CDR1 SGHRS and CDR2 YFSETQ. V was shortened by 4 bases and J by 3 bases, with 1 base between the two germline ends. CDR3 amino acids: CASSKETQYF. The CDR3 DNA follows: TGCGCCAGCAGCAAAGAGACCCAGTACTTC.

This chain uses TRBV7-2 with TRBJ2-7; D tentatively reads TRBD1 or TRBD2 (5 bases each). In germline, CDR1 is SGHTA, CDR2 FQGNSA. The CDR3 is 14 residues long. The ends were cut back, 4 bases at V and 4 bases at J, with 14 bases in the middle. The CDR3 DNA follows: TGTGCCAGCAGCTCCGGGGACCGGATTTACGAGCAGTACTTC. It encodes CASSSGDRIYEQYF.

This chain joins TRBV7-6 and TRBJ2-1; D is perhaps TRBD1 (5 bases). The germline V gene has CDR1 SGHVS and CDR2 FNYEAQ. The CDR3 loop spans 14 amino acids. Trimming took off 5 bases at V and 5 bases at J, with 13 bases between the two ends. CDR3 region: CASSPTREDNEQFF. CDR3 nucleotide sequence: TGTGCCAGCAGCCCGACCAGGGAAGACAATGAGCAGTTCTTC.

This chain uses TRBV7-2 with TRBJ2-7; D not resolved. Germline V lookup: CDR1 SGHTA, CDR2 FQGNSA. This CDR3 is 13 amino acids long. With 3 bases removed from V and 1 base from J, the gap between germline ends came to 7 bases. CDR3 residues: CASSFDGSYEQYF. The CDR3 DNA sequence: TGTGCCAGCAGCTTCGACGGGTCCTACGAGCAGTACTTC.

The CDR3 is CASREGHNEKLFF. CDR3 DNA: TGTGCCAGCAGGGAGGGGCATAATGAAAAACTGTTTTTT. The V call is TRBV7-6, the J call TRBJ1-4, with D perhaps matching TRBD1 (5 bases). CDR1 and CDR2 (germline): SGHVS, FNYEAQ. The CDR3 length is 13 residues. V shed 6 bases and J shed 4 bases, with 9 bases lying between them.

V usage is TRBV9 and J usage is TRBJ2-1, with 9 bases fitting TRBD2. The CDR3 has 18 amino acids. Germline V gene data show CDR1 as SGDLS and CDR2 as YYNGEE. With V trimmed by 1 base and J by 0 bases, 8 bases remained unmatched. Here the CDR3 DNA reads TGTGCCAGCAGCGTATCCCCCTATAGCGGGAGCTCCTACAATGAGCAGTTCTTC. Amino acids: CASSVSPYSGSSYNEQFF. The variable domain in full, with the rest retrieved from reference TRBV9 and TRBJ2-1, is DSGVTQTPKHLITATGQRVTLRCSPRSGDLSVYWYQQSLDQGLQFLIQYYNGEERAKGNILERFSAQQFPDLHSELNLSSLELGDSALYFCASSVSPYSGSSYNEQFFGPGTRLTVL.

The chain links TRBV5-1 to TRBJ1-4, with 7 bases that match TRBD1. J lost 0 bases, V lost 4 bases, and 9 bases had no gene match. The germline V gene encodes CDR1 SGHRS and CDR2 YFSETQ. The CDR3 extends over 17 amino acids. The CDR3 DNA sequence: TGCGCCAGCAGCAGGACCGGGACAGACGCAACTAATGAAAAACTGTTTTTT. Its protein product is CASSRTGTDATNEKLFF.

This clone was recorded once. The V and J genes are TRBV7-9 and TRBJ2-3; D remains unclear. The CDR3 runs 14 residues. Trimming shortened V by 5 bases and J by 0 bases, and 9 bases separated the two germline ends. Germline V gene sequence: CDR1 SEHNR, CDR2 FQNEAQ (reference sequence). The CDR3 DNA follows: TGTGCCAGCAGCAGTAGGGCTAGCACAGATACGCAGTATTTT. Translated: CASSSRASTDTQYF.

This chain joins TRBV6-6 and TRBJ2-1; D gene unclear. Trimming pared 2 bases from V and 11 bases from J, leaving 16 bases between. The length of the CDR3 is 14 residues. Germline CDR1 and CDR2: MNHNY and SVGAGI (reference sequence). The CDR3, as DNA: TGTGCCAGCAGTTACGGACCGGAGAGTAGGAAGCAGTTCTTC. Its protein product is CASSYGPESRKQFF.

Here the CDR3 reads CASSPVAGSSYNEQFF. The CDR3 DNA reads TGTGCCAGCAGCCCCGTAGCGGGAAGCTCCTACAATGAGCAGTTCTTC. The rearrangement uses TRBV7-9 and TRBJ2-1, with TRBD2 matching over 8 bases. This CDR3 spans 16 amino acids. Germline CDR1 and CDR2: SEHNR and FQNEAQ (reference sequence). Germline trimming cut 5 bases from V and 0 bases from J; bases unmatched to any gene: 6.

The V gene is TRBV19, the J gene TRBJ1-1; unclear D gene. CDR1 LNHDA and CDR2 SQIVND come from the germline V gene (reference sequence). CDR3 length: 17 amino acids. Trimming pared 3 bases from V and 1 base from J, leaving 18 bases between. In nucleotides, the CDR3 is TGTGCCAGTAGTATGGGTGTCTTCGGGATGGAGAACACTGAAGCTTTCTTT. Protein: CASSMGVFGMENTEAFF.

The genes are TRBV9 and TRBJ2-3; the match to TRBD1 covers 7 bases. V lost 3 bases to trimming and J lost 4 bases; unmatched junction nucleotides: 8. There are 15 residues in the CDR3. Per germline, CDR1 SGDLS and CDR2 YYNGEE. CDR3 region: CASSGQGDNADTQYF. The CDR3, as DNA: TGTGCCAGCAGCGGACAGGGTGACAATGCAGATACGCAGTATTTT.

CDR3 residues: CAISESRRQMDHEQYF. As DNA, the CDR3 is TGTGCCATCAGTGAGTCGCGGAGACAGATGGACCACGAGCAGTACTTC. The V and J genes are TRBV10-3 and TRBJ2-7; D may be TRBD1 (5 bases). Trimming left V 0 bases short and J 5 bases short, with 17 bases between. The V gene's germline CDR1 is ENHRY and CDR2 SYGVKD. The CDR3 has 16 residues.

This chain joins TRBV7-6 and TRBJ1-1, with D uncertain. The CDR3 runs to 14 residues. CDR1 and CDR2 (germline): SGHVS, FNYEAQ. V lost 1 base and J lost 7, with 13 bases in between. The CDR3 region is CASSLGGQWNEAFF. DNA for the CDR3: TGTGCCAGCAGCTTAGGCGGGCAGTGGAATGAAGCTTTCTTT.